This TCR beta chain was sequenced in a study of cytomegalovirus exposure and HLA in healthy donors. The donors formed part of the 120-subject validation cohort, distinct from the roughly 670-subject first cohort. Findings and limits, study-wide: Altogether, some 170 TCR beta chains were recorded as cytomegalovirus-associated. Most sequenced TCRs were rare (though some public TCRs occurred in many donors). TCR clusters originating in the first cohort tended to co-occur in the roughly 130 validation repertoires, according to a later analysis.

V gave up 0 bases and J gave up 7 bases, with 9 bases separating them. The CDR3 runs to 13 residues. The germline CDR1 and CDR2 sequences are KGHSY and FQNENV. In regard to this clone: As yet, its antigen is unknown.

Clones were sequenced by immunoSEQ multiplex PCR, and TCRdb holds only the in-frame ones, with some missing. The sample includes 250,000 or so clones, more than 75% seen only once; the top ten take 2% to 3%. The sample was PBMCs. The TCR was taken from a man in his late teens or twenties in good health and CMV-seronegative. The chain carries TRBV16 and TRBJ1-2, with D uncertain. The CDR3 is CASSQSGESGYTF. In DNA, the CDR3 is TGTGCCAGCAGCCAATCCGGGGAATCTGGCTACACCTTC.